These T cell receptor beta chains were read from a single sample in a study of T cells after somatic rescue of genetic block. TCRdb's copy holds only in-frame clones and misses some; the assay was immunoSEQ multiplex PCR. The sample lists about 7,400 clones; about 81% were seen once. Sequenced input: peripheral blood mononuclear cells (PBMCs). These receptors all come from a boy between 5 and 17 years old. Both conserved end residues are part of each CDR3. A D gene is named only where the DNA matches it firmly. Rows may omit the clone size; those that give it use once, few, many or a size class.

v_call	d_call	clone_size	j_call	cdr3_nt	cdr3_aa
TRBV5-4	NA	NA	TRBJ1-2	TGTGCCAGCAGCTCGGGTGGGAGCGGACCCGGGGGTTATGGCTACACCTTC	CASSSGGSGPGGYGYTF
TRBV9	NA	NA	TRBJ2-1	TGTGCCAGCAGCGTTCCGAAGGGGGGCCCCTTAGAGGAGCAGTTCTTC	CASSVPKGGPLEEQFF
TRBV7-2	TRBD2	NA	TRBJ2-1	TGTGCCAGCAGCTTATCCCCAGGGACTAGCGGGAGGGGATTGAATGAGCAGTTCTTC	CASSLSPGTSGRGLNEQFF
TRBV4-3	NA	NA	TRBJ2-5	TGCGCCAGCAGCCAAGGACAGCAAGAGACCCAGTACTTC	CASSQGQQETQYF
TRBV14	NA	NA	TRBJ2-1	TGTGCCAGCAGCCAACAATTCGGAAAGGGGACCTACAATGAGCAGTTCTTC	CASSQQFGKGTYNEQFF
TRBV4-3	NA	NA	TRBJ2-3	TGCGCCAGCAGCCAAGATGGCCGGGCTCGGGATACGCAGTATTTT	CASSQDGRARDTQYF
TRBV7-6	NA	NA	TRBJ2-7	TGTGCCAGCAGCTTAGTAAGGCAGGGGGGAAAGTACGAGCAGTACTTC	CASSLVRQGGKYEQYF
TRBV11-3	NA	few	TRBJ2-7	TGTGCCAGCAGCACACGGACAGCTTTCTACGAGCAGTACTTC	CASSTRTAFYEQYF
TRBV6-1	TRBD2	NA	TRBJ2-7	TGTGCCAGCAGGAAACTAGCGGGAGGGTCGGACGAGCAGTACTTC	CASRKLAGGSDEQYF
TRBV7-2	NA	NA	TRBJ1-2	TGTGCCAGCAGCCAGCAGGGGTATGGCTACACCTTC	CASSQQGYGYTF
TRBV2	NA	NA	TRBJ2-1	TGTGCCAGCAGACCTACTAGAACGTCCTACAATGAGCAGTTCTTC	CASRPTRTSYNEQFF
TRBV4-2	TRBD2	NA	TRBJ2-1	TGTGCCAGCAGCCAAGATCGCCTAGCGGGAGGGCCGAAGCCAATTAGCAATGAGCAGTTCTTC	CASSQDRLAGGPKPISNEQFF
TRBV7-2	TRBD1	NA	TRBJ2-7	TGTGCCAGCAGCTTAGACAGGGGGGCCCTCTACGAGCAGTACTTC	CASSLDRGALYEQYF
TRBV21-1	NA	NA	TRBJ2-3	TGTGCCAGCAGCAAAGTTCCTAGCGGGAGGCGAACAGATACGCAGTATTTT	CASSKVPSGRRTDTQYF
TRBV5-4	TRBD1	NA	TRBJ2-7	TGTGCCAGCAGCTTGGTCCCCGGACAGGGGCCAAGCCACGAGCAGTACTTC	CASSLVPGQGPSHEQYF
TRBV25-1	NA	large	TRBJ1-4	TGTGCCAGCAGTGAATTTCCTTCGGGACTCTATGAAAAACTGTTTTTT	CASSEFPSGLYEKLFF
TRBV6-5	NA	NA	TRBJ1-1	TGTGCCAGCAGTTACTTCCCCACTGAAGCTTTCTTT	CASSYFPTEAFF
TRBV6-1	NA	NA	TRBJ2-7	TGTGCCAGCAGTGAATCGTTAACAGTATCGATCTACGAGCAGTACTTC	CASSESLTVSIYEQYF
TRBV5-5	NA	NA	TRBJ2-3	TGTGCCAGCAGGTCTGCAGAGTATAGCACAGATACGCAGTATTTT	CASRSAEYSTDTQYF
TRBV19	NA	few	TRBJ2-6	TGTGCCAGTAGTCCCTTCGGACACCTCTCTTCTGGGGCCAACGTCCTGACTTTC	CASSPFGHLSSGANVLTF
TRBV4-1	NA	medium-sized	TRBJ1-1	TGCGCCAGCAGCCAGGTGGGCACTGAAGCTTTCTTT	CASSQVGTEAFF
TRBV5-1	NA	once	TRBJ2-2	TGCGCCAGCAGCTTAACAGCACAGCCCCACGGGGAGCTGTTTTTT	CASSLTAQPHGELFF
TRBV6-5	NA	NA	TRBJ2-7	TGTGCCAGCAGTGGGGGCGGGTTTGGGCCGGACATGGTCTTC	CASSGGGFGPDMVF
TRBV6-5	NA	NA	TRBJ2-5	TGTAATATGGAGACCCAGTACTTC	CNMETQYF
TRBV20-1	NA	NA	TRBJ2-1	TGCAGTGGGGACACCTACAATGAGCAGTTCTTC	CSGDTYNEQFF
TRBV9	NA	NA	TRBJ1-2	TGTGCCAGCAGCGTAGATTGGGATACCTATGGCTACACCTTC	CASSVDWDTYGYTF
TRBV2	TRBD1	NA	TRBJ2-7	TGTGCCAGCTCGACAGGGTTCGCCTACGAGCAGTACTTC	CASSTGFAYEQYF
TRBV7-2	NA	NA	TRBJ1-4	TGTGCCAGCAGCTTAGCGGGGGGCTCTGAAAAACTGTTTTTT	CASSLAGGSEKLFF
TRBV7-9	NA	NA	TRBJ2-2	TGTGCCAGCAGCTTAGAGTTGACAGACCTTAACACCGGGGAGCTGTTTTTT	CASSLELTDLNTGELFF
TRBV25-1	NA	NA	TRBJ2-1	TGTGCCAGCAGTGCCTTAAATGAGCAGTTCTTC	CASSALNEQFF
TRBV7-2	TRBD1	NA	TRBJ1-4	TGTGCCAGCAGCCGTGACAGGGGTCATGAAAAACTGTTTTTT	CASSRDRGHEKLFF
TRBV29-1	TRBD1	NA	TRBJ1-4	TGCAGCGTGCGACGGGACAGCCAAGCTGAAAAACTGTTTTTT	CSVRRDSQAEKLFF
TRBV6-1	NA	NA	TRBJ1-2	TGTGCCAGCAGTGAAACAAACCTCTATTATGGCTACACCTTC	CASSETNLYYGYTF